Below are 31 T cell receptor beta chains sequenced from a single sample in a study of T cell clones after liver transplantation. Method: immunoSEQ multiplex PCR; TCRdb's copy keeps in-frame clones and lacks some. Here the sample spans around 110,000 clones, 90% being singletons. Sample: CD4+ T cells from blood, taken 12 months after liver transplant. All receptors come from a human patient who received a liver transplant. T cells may partly derive from the graft donor.

The rearrangement links TRBV19 to TRBJ2-1, with TRBD2 matching 8 bases. Trimming at V came to 3 bases and at J to 14 bases, leaving 12 bases not matched to a gene. Germline V gives CDR1 LNHDA, CDR2 SQIVND (reference sequence). The CDR3 runs to 14 residues. The CDR3 DNA reads TGTGCCAGTAGTATTAAATTGGGACTAGATCAGGAGTTCTTC. Protein: CASSIKLGLDQEFF.

This clone was found a few times. The chain is built from TRBV11-3 and TRBJ2-4; D unclear. Trimming removed 4 bases from V and 6 bases from J, with 25 bases in between. Germline loops: CDR1 SGHNT, CDR2 YENEEA. The CDR3 length is 18 residues. The CDR3 DNA sequence: TGTGCCAGCAGCTCCCTAAATCGCTGGGGAACCCGGGCAAACATTCAGTACTTC. This encodes CASSSLNRWGTRANIQYF.

This clone has a handful of counts. The chain has TRBV18 and TRBJ2-7, with D possibly TRBD1 on 5 matching bases. The V and J ends lost 3 bases and 9 bases respectively, with 24 bases between them. Per germline, CDR1 KGHSH and CDR2 LQKENI. This CDR3 comprises 16 residues. The chain's CDR3 is CASSPAQARQSSWQYF. In DNA form, the CDR3 reads TGTGCCAGCTCACCGGCCCAAGCCAGACAGAGCTCCTGGCAGTACTTC.

This rearrangement joins TRBV23-1 to TRBJ2-2; D might be TRBD1 (6 bases). TRBV23-1 is labeled an ORF, and its function is uncertain. The CDR3 has 14 amino acids. V was pared by 5 bases and J by 5 bases, with 12 bases between. CDR3 DNA: TGCGCCAGCAGTGAACAGGGATTGACCGGGGAGCTGTTTTTT. It translates to CASSEQGLTGELFF.

J is TRBJ1-3 and V is TRBV29-1; a possible D gene is TRBD1 (5 bases). Trimming took off 7 bases at V and 0 bases at J, with 10 bases between the two ends. The germline gives CDR1 SQVTM, CDR2 ANQGSEA. This CDR3 is 13 amino acids long. The CDR3 reads CSAQRGSGNTIYF. CDR3 sequence (DNA): TGCAGCGCCCAGAGGGGCTCTGGAAACACCATATATTTT.

This clone was observed a single time. V usage is TRBV2 and J usage is TRBJ1-5; 9 nucleotides align to TRBD1. The CDR3 spans 13 residues. The V segment lost 8 bases and the J segment 3 bases; nucleotides outside the gene matches: 2. Germline CDR1 and CDR2: SNHLY and FYNNEI. The CDR3 bases are TGTGCCAGCGACAGGGGGACCAATCAGCCCCAGCATTTT. Translating it yields CASDRGTNQPQHF.

This clone is a singleton in its sample. This chain links TRBV5-4 with TRBJ2-7, with 10 positions matching TRBD1. The CDR3 sequence is 15 residues long. Looked up from germline, CDR1 is SGHNT and CDR2 is YYREEE (reference sequence). The V segment lost 4 bases and the J segment 4 bases; nucleotides outside the gene matches: 8. The CDR3 region is CASSAGTGDSYEQYF. Here the CDR3 DNA reads TGTGCCAGCAGCGCGGGGACAGGGGACTCTTACGAGCAGTACTTC.

The rearrangement links TRBV27 to TRBJ2-2; 13 bases fit TRBD2. The CDR3 is 19 amino acids. The V segment lost 5 bases and the J segment 7 bases; nucleotides outside the gene matches: 16. Germline V gene data show CDR1 as MNHEY and CDR2 as SMNVEV (reference sequence). The CDR3 loop reads CASSARATGTSGAGGELFF. The CDR3 coding sequence is TGTGCCAGCAGTGCGCGGGCGACAGGGACTAGCGGGGCCGGCGGGGAGCTGTTTTTT.

The chain recombines TRBV4-2 with TRBJ1-1; possibly TRBD1 for D (5 bases). CDR1 and CDR2 from the germline V gene are LGHNA and YNFKEQ. V was clipped by 0 bases and J by 1 base, with 12 bases between them. The length of the CDR3 is 16 residues. The CDR3 region is CASSQEGVTENTEAFF. CDR3 nucleotides: TGTGCCAGCAGCCAAGAAGGGGTCACGGAGAACACTGAAGCTTTCTTT.

The chain couples TRBV5-1 to TRBJ2-3, with D possibly being TRBD2 (6 bases). Trimming stripped 0 bases from V and 4 bases from J, with 15 bases between. Per the germline V gene, CDR1 is SGHRS and CDR2 is YFSETQ. CDR3 length equals 16 residues. This chain's CDR3 is CASSLEASRGSDTQYF. CDR3 in DNA: TGCGCCAGCAGCTTGGAGGCTAGCCGGGGGTCAGATACGCAGTATTTT.

V gene TRBV2 combines with J gene TRBJ1-2; the D gene is possibly TRBD1 (6 bases). CDR1 and CDR2 (germline): SNHLY, FYNNEI. V lost 7 bases and J 3 bases, leaving 15 bases between the germline ends. This CDR3 has 14 amino acids. The CDR3 spells CASTDFGGYYGYTF. In DNA form, the CDR3 reads TGTGCCAGCACTGACTTCGGGGGCTACTATGGCTACACCTTC.

The chain carries TRBV7-3 and TRBJ2-1; TRBD2 aligns across 8 bases. J was trimmed by 7 bases and V by 2 bases; bases with no gene match: 7. The CDR3 contains 15 residues. From germline, CDR1 is SGHTA and CDR2 FQGTGA. CDR3 nucleotides: TGTGCCAGCAGCTTAGCTACGGGAGGGCGTAATGAGCAGTTCTTC. Its translation: CASSLATGGRNEQFF.

This clone has a handful of counts. The J gene is TRBJ2-7, the V gene TRBV27, with D hard to call. The V gene lost 9 bases and the J gene lost 5 bases, with 17 bases spanning the gap. Germline CDR1 MNHEY, CDR2 SMNVEV (reference sequence). The length of the CDR3 is 13 residues. In nucleotides, the CDR3 is TGTGCCAGAGATCTTACCTGTTTCAACGAGCAGTACTTC. Translation gives CARDLTCFNEQYF.

The chain links TRBV7-2 to TRBJ2-2; D is possibly TRBD1 (5 bases). Germline V CDR1 and CDR2: SGHTA, FQGNSA. CDR3 size: 14 residues. The V end lost 5 bases, the J end lost 4 bases, and 11 bases lay between the germline ends. The chain's CDR3 is CASSQDMGTGELFF. The CDR3 bases are TGTGCCAGCAGCCAGGACATGGGCACCGGGGAGCTGTTTTTT.

This rearrangement joins TRBV28 to TRBJ1-3, with D possibly being TRBD1 (6 bases). In germline, CDR1 is MDHEN, CDR2 SYDVKM. The length of the CDR3 is 16 residues. V lost 3 bases and J 4 bases, leaving 16 bases between the germline ends. The CDR3 coding sequence is TGTGCCAGCAGTTTGCTCATGGGGGCGTCAGGAAACACCATATATTTT. This sequence encodes CASSLLMGASGNTIYF.

This chain links TRBV7-3 with TRBJ2-6, with 11 bases aligning to TRBD2. This CDR3 spans 20 amino acids. CDR1 and CDR2 from the germline V gene are SGHTA and FQGTGA. V lost 4 bases, J lost 0 bases, and 11 bases stayed unmatched. The CDR3 protein is CASSSQPLAGGGSGANVLTF. The CDR3 coding sequence is TGTGCCAGCAGCTCACAACCGCTAGCGGGAGGCGGCTCTGGGGCCAACGTCCTGACTTTC.

The rearrangement links TRBV11-2 to TRBJ1-3, with D unresolved. CDR1 and CDR2 (germline): SGHAT, FQNNGV. The CDR3 is 15 amino acids. Trimming pared 0 bases from V and 0 bases from J, leaving 6 bases between. The CDR3 region is CASSLEGSSGNTIYF. The CDR3 DNA is TGTGCCAGCAGCTTAGAGGGGAGCTCTGGAAACACCATATATTTT.

The count of this clone is one. The CDR3 bases are TGTGCCAGCAGCTTACCCTCTAGCTCCTACAATGAGCAGTTCTTC. Protein: CASSLPSSSYNEQFF. V and J are TRBV5-4 and TRBJ2-1; D unresolved. Trimming removed 2 bases from V and 0 bases from J, with 9 bases in between. The CDR3 runs 15 residues. Germline loops: CDR1 SGHNT, CDR2 YYREEE (reference sequence).

The chain couples TRBV10-3 to TRBJ1-2, with D perhaps TRBD1 (5 bases). Trimming cost V 7 bases and J 8 bases, with 17 bases left between them. CDR1 ENHRY and CDR2 SYGVKD come from the germline V gene. The CDR3 length is 13 residues. CDR3 coding DNA: TGTGCCATCACGGGACTGGAGGGATACGGCTACACCTTC. As protein: CAITGLEGYGYTF.

CDR3 region: CASSPPGPNEQFF. The CDR3 coding sequence is TGTGCCAGCAGCCCCCCAGGCCCCAATGAGCAGTTCTTC. The chain joins TRBV5-4 to TRBJ2-1; D not resolved. From germline, CDR1 is SGHNT and CDR2 YYREEE (reference sequence). The V gene lost 4 bases and the J gene lost 6 bases, with 11 bases spanning the gap. The CDR3 has 13 amino acids. Full variable domain (missing parts from reference TRBV5-4 and TRBJ2-1): ETGVTQSPTHLIKTRGQQVTLRCSSQSGHNTVSWYQQALGQGPQFIFQYYREEENGRGNFPPRFSGLQFPNYSSELNVNALELDDSALYLCASSPPGPNEQFFGPGTRLTVL.

In its sample, this clone was seen once. A read error may account for a junction end that differs from germline. The genes are TRBV7-7 and TRBJ1-5; no clear D. Per the germline V gene, CDR1 is SSHAT and CDR2 is FNYEAQ (reference sequence). The CDR3 is 16 residues long. The CDR3 region is CASSSHGRDRNQPQHF. CDR3 coding DNA: TGTGCTAGCAGCTCACATGGGAGGGATCGCAATCAGCCCCAGCATTTT.

The chain uses TRBV4-2 and TRBJ1-5; D uncertain. The V and J ends lost 0 bases and 8 bases respectively, with 8 bases between them. Germline CDR1 is LGHNA and CDR2 is YNFKEQ. The CDR3 runs to 13 residues. The CDR3 loop reads CASSQDYMEPQHF. The CDR3 region has the DNA TGTGCCAGCAGCCAAGATTATATGGAGCCCCAGCATTTT.

The chain uses TRBV25-1 and TRBJ2-1; D not resolved. This CDR3 has 14 amino acids. Trimming cost V 6 bases and J 0 bases, with 9 bases left between them. The V gene's germline CDR1 is MGHDK and CDR2 SYGVNS. The CDR3 DNA follows: TGTGCCAGCAGGGGTTCTAGCTCCTACAATGAGCAGTTCTTC. It codes for CASRGSSSYNEQFF.

The table lists this clone with a count of one. This chain connects TRBV11-3 to TRBJ2-7; TRBD1 or TRBD2 may be the D gene (5 bases each). The CDR3 consists of 13 residues. The V gene lost 1 base and the J gene lost 7 bases, with 11 bases spanning the gap. Germline CDR1 is SGHNT and CDR2 is YENEEA. The CDR3 reads CASSLARGGEQYF. The CDR3 DNA reads as TGTGCCAGCAGCTTAGCTCGGGGCGGGGAGCAGTACTTC.

J is TRBJ2-1 and V is TRBV2, with 10 nucleotides matching TRBD2. Trimming took 5 bases from V and 7 from J; bases not matched to a gene: 2. Germline CDR1 SNHLY, CDR2 FYNNEI. The CDR3 is 13 amino acids. Here the CDR3 DNA reads TGTGCCAGCAGTAGCGGGAGGGCGAATGAGCAGTTCTTC. Protein product: CASSSGRANEQFF.

CDR3 nucleotides: TGTGCCACCAGCAGAGATCTGGGTAGCAATCAGCCCCAGCATTTT. It translates to CATSRDLGSNQPQHF. The chain is built from TRBV15 and TRBJ1-5, with D uncertain. Per the germline V gene, CDR1 is LNHNV and CDR2 is YYDKDF (reference sequence). Trimming took off 0 bases at V and 0 bases at J, with 6 bases between the two ends. CDR3 length equals 15 residues.

The genes are TRBV19 and TRBJ2-1; 8 bases line up with TRBD1. The CDR3 totals 17 residues. Germline V gives CDR1 LNHDA, CDR2 SQIVND (reference sequence). V shed 4 bases, J shed 8 bases, and the junction held 16 bases outside the gene matches. The CDR3: CASSTRGSDRGMYEQFF. DNA of the CDR3: TGTGCCAGTAGTACTCGTGGTTCCGACAGGGGTATGTATGAGCAGTTCTTC.

V is TRBV15 and J is TRBJ2-1; 9 nucleotides align to TRBD1. The CDR3 runs to 16 residues. Per the germline V gene, CDR1 is LNHNV and CDR2 is YYDKDF (reference sequence). After removal of 1 base from V and 7 bases from J, the junction contained 8 bases not matched to a gene. CDR3 region: CATSRGGTGILNEQFF. Here the CDR3 DNA reads TGTGCCACCAGCAGAGGAGGGACAGGGATTTTAAATGAGCAGTTCTTC.

V gene TRBV6-5 combines with J gene TRBJ1-2; 9 bases are a match to TRBD1. Trimming removed 10 bases from V and 8 bases from J; junction bases left unmatched: 11. CDR3 length equals 13 residues. Per the germline V gene, CDR1 is MNHEY and CDR2 is SVGAGI. The CDR3 nucleotides read TGTGCCACCAAGAGGGACAGGGTCACAGGCTACACCTTC. Translated: CATKRDRVTGYTF.

This sequence joins TRBV5-1 and TRBJ1-3, with D perhaps matching TRBD1 (6 bases). From germline, CDR1 is SGHRS and CDR2 YFSETQ. Deletions cut 4 bases from V and 1 base from J, with 12 bases between. The CDR3 covers 15 residues. CDR3 in amino acids: CASSREGGSGNTIYF. The DNA of the CDR3 is TGCGCCAGCAGCCGAGAGGGGGGTTCTGGAAACACCATATATTTT. The variable domain in full, completed from reference TRBV5-1 and TRBJ1-3, reads KAGVTQTPRYLIKTRGQQVTLSCSPISGHRSVSWYQQTPGQGLQFLFEYFSETQRNKGNFPGRFSGRQFSNSRSEMNVSTLELGDSALYLCASSREGGSGNTIYFGEGSWLTVV.

V gene TRBV2 combines with J gene TRBJ2-3; D not certain. Germline CDR1 and CDR2: SNHLY and FYNNEI. The CDR3 consists of 13 residues. V lost 7 bases to trimming and J lost 2 bases, with 10 bases between them. CDR3 bases: TGTGCCAGCAACGAACAAAACACAGATACGCAGTATTTT. Translated: CASNEQNTDTQYF.